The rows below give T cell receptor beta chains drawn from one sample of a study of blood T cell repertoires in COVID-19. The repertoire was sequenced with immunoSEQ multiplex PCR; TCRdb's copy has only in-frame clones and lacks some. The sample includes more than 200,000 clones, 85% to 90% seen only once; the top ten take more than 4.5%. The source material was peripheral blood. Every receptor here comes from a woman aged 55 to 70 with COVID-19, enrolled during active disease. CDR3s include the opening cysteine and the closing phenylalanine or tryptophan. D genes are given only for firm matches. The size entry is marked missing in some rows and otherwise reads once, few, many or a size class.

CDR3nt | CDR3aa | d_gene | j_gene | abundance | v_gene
TGTGCCAGCAGCTTTACAGGGTTTGGGGCCAACGTCCTGACTTTC | CASSFTGFGANVLTF | NA | TRBJ2-6 | once | TRBV7-2
TGTGCCAGCAGCCCCCACTACCTAAGCTCCTACAATGAGCAGTTCTTC | CASSPHYLSSYNEQFF | NA | TRBJ2-1 | once | TRBV7-9
TGTGCCATCAGTGACAGCCCAGCGGCCGGGGAGCTGTTTTTT | CAISDSPAAGELFF | NA | TRBJ2-2 | once | TRBV10-3
TGTGCCAGCAGCGGCAGCGGGAGCTGGGAGCAGTTCTTC | CASSGSGSWEQFF | TRBD2 | TRBJ2-1 | NA | TRBV6-5
TGTGCCAGCAGCACAGACCCAGGCGGGCAGACCCAGTACTTC | CASSTDPGGQTQYF | NA | TRBJ2-5 | NA | TRBV7-3
TGCGCCAGCAGCGCCACTAGCGGGAGGTACACCGGGGAGCTGTTTTTT | CASSATSGRYTGELFF | TRBD2 | TRBJ2-2 | NA | TRBV5-1
TGTGCCAGCAGCCCCAAATCCTTAGGGGCCAGGTACGAGCAGTACTTC | CASSPKSLGARYEQYF | NA | TRBJ2-7 | many | TRBV11-2
TGTGCCAGCAGCTCTCATGCAGGCAACTACAATGAGCAGTTCTTC | CASSSHAGNYNEQFF | NA | TRBJ2-1 | NA | TRBV7-2
TGCGCCAGCAGCCAATTACACCAGGGTAATCAGCCCCAGCATTTT | CASSQLHQGNQPQHF | NA | TRBJ1-5 | NA | TRBV4-1
TGTGCCAGCAGTGAATCTGGGACAGGGAAACATAGCAATCAGCCCCAGCATTTT | CASSESGTGKHSNQPQHF | TRBD1 | TRBJ1-5 | few | TRBV6-1
TGTGCCAGCAGCATAACCGGGACAGGGCACTTTGGCTACACCTTC | CASSITGTGHFGYTF | TRBD1 | TRBJ1-2 | NA | TRBV5-5
TGTGCCAGCAGCCAAGTTACTAGCGGGAGAAGTGAGCAGTTCTTC | CASSQVTSGRSEQFF | TRBD2 | TRBJ2-1 | few | TRBV3-1/TRBV3-2
TGTGCCAGCAGTCCCCCGAGGGGGTCGTACAATGAGCAGTTCTTC | CASSPPRGSYNEQFF | NA | TRBJ2-1 | NA | TRBV6-2/TRBV6-3
TGTGCCAGCAGCCAGGACAGAAAAGAGACCCAGTACTTC | CASSQDRKETQYF | NA | TRBJ2-5 | few | TRBV16
TGTGCCAGCAGCGCCCCTGGGGCAGGCCGCAATGAGCAGTTCTTC | CASSAPGAGRNEQFF | NA | TRBJ2-1 | NA | TRBV9
TGTGCCAGCAACGGCAGGGGACCCGAACTAGCCAAAAACATTCAGTACTTC | CASNGRGPELAKNIQYF | NA | TRBJ2-4 | NA | TRBV5-4
TGTGCCAGTAGTCCCAGCGGGAGAGGTGAGCAGTTCTTC | CASSPSGRGEQFF | TRBD2 | TRBJ2-1 | NA | TRBV19
TGTGCCAGCAGCTCACTAGGACGTGATAATTCACCCCTCCACTTT | CASSSLGRDNSPLHF | NA | TRBJ1-6 | NA | TRBV5-6
TGTGCCAGTAGTACCTCGGGAGGTAGGACGAACACCGGGGAGCTGTTTTTT | CASSTSGGRTNTGELFF | TRBD2 | TRBJ2-2 | NA | TRBV19
TGCAGCGTTGAAGGACAGGGGGCGCGAACCTATGGCTACACCTTC | CSVEGQGARTYGYTF | TRBD1 | TRBJ1-2 | NA | TRBV29-1
TGTGCCAGCAGGAGGACACTCAACACTGAAGCTTTCTTT | CASRRTLNTEAFF | NA | TRBJ1-1 | NA | TRBV12-3/TRBV12-4
TGTGCCACCAGTGATTTTACCGGGACAGGGGCCCATGAGCAGTTCTTC | CATSDFTGTGAHEQFF | TRBD1 | TRBJ2-1 | once | TRBV24-1
TGTGCCAGCAGTGAGGGTAGGGGGCGTACTGAAAAACTGTTTTTT | CASSEGRGRTEKLFF | TRBD1 | TRBJ1-4 | NA | TRBV6-1
TGTGCCAGCAGCACCCGAGGGACAGTTTACAATGAGCAGTTCTTC | CASSTRGTVYNEQFF | TRBD1 | TRBJ2-1 | NA | TRBV7-8
TGTGCCAGCAGTTTAGGGGGAAGCACTGAAGCTTTCTTT | CASSLGGSTEAFF | NA | TRBJ1-1 | NA | TRBV5-4
TGTGCCAGCAGCAGACGACTAGCTGCCTACAATGAGCAGTTCTTC | CASSRRLAAYNEQFF | TRBD2 | TRBJ2-1 | NA | TRBV9
TGTGCCAGCAGTTTACTGAGCCGGAGGAGTGGAAACACCATATATTTT | CASSLLSRRSGNTIYF | NA | TRBJ1-3 | NA | TRBV28
TGTGCCAGCAGCCCTACCAAAAACATTCAGTACTTC | CASSPTKNIQYF | NA | TRBJ2-4 | NA | TRBV7-8
TGTGCCAGCAGCCGACAGGGGGGTAGGTACGAGCAGTACTTC | CASSRQGGRYEQYF | TRBD1 | TRBJ2-7 | NA | TRBV3-1/TRBV3-2
TGTGCCAGCAGCCCCCGGGAGCCCCCCTATGGCTACACCTTC | CASSPREPPYGYTF | NA | TRBJ1-2 | NA | TRBV3-1/TRBV3-2
TGTGCCAGCAGCTTAGATGTTAGCGGCCAAGAGACCCAGTACTTC | CASSLDVSGQETQYF | NA | TRBJ2-5 | NA | TRBV7-2
TGCAGCGTTGAGCCCCAGCGCAATGAGCAGTTCTTC | CSVEPQRNEQFF | NA | TRBJ2-1 | NA | TRBV29-1
TGTGCCTGGACCGCTGGAGGCTATGGCTACACCTTC | CAWTAGGYGYTF | NA | TRBJ1-2 | NA | TRBV30
TGTGCCAGCTCACCACGTCCAGCGGGAGGTGTTGGTGAGCAGTTCTTC | CASSPRPAGGVGEQFF | TRBD2 | TRBJ2-1 | NA | TRBV18
TGTGCCAGCAGCCCACGACAGGGGAGCTCCTACGAGCAGTACTTC | CASSPRQGSSYEQYF | TRBD1 | TRBJ2-7 | once | TRBV9
TGTGCCAGCAGCCGGGGACAGGGGAATAGCAATCAGCCCCAGCATTTT | CASSRGQGNSNQPQHF | TRBD1 | TRBJ1-5 | once | TRBV5-6
TGTGCCAGCGCGGCATCCCAAGAGACCCAGTACTTC | CASAASQETQYF | NA | TRBJ2-5 | NA | TRBV14
TGCGCCAGCAGCTCGCGGGGACAGAGCTACGAGCAGTACTTC | CASSSRGQSYEQYF | NA | TRBJ2-7 | NA | TRBV5-1
TGTGCCAGCAGTTCCATTCTCGTCCAGGGGCAGCAGTACTTC | CASSSILVQGQQYF | NA | TRBJ2-7 | NA | TRBV6-5
TGTGCCAGCTCACCCAGGGTGACAGACAGGGGGAATGAAAAACTGTTTTTT | CASSPRVTDRGNEKLFF | TRBD1 | TRBJ1-4 | NA | TRBV18
TGTGCCAGCAGCTCGGACAGGGGCTATGGCTACACCTTC | CASSSDRGYGYTF | TRBD1 | TRBJ1-2 | NA | TRBV11-2
TGTGCCAGCAGTTTTTTTCAGGGAGGCCAGCCCCAGCATTTT | CASSFFQGGQPQHF | NA | TRBJ1-5 | NA | TRBV27
TGTGCCAGTCGCCGACAGGGGGCGTTTCAGCCCCAGCATTTT | CASRRQGAFQPQHF | TRBD1 | TRBJ1-5 | NA | TRBV28
TGTGCCAGCAGTCTACTAGGGGGTTCAAATGAAAAACTGTTTTTT | CASSLLGGSNEKLFF | NA | TRBJ1-4 | NA | TRBV27
TGTGCCAGCAGCACTAGGCCAGGTTCTGGCTACACCTTC | CASSTRPGSGYTF | NA | TRBJ1-2 | NA | TRBV7-3
TGTGCCAGCAGACGCCCGGGACTAGCGGGAGATGAGCAGTTCTTC | CASRRPGLAGDEQFF | TRBD2 | TRBJ2-1 | NA | TRBV2
TGTGCCTGGAGTGGAAAAGGGGGCTTTAATGAAAAACTGTTTTTT | CAWSGKGGFNEKLFF | TRBD1 | TRBJ1-4 | NA | TRBV30
TGTGCCAGTAGTTGGGACTATTGGAGCAATCAGCCCCAGCATTTT | CASSWDYWSNQPQHF | NA | TRBJ1-5 | NA | TRBV19